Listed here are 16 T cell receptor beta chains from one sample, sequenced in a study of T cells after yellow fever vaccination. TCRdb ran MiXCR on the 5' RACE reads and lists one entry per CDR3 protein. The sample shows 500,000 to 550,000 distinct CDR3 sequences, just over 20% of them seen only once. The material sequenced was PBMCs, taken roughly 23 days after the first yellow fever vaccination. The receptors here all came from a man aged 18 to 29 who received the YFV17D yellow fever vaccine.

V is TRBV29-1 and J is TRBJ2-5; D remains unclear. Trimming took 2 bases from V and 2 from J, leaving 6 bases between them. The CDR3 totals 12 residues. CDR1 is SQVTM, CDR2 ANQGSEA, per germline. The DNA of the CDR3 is TGCAGCGTTGAACACATACAAGAGACCCAGTACTTC. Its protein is CSVEHIQETQYF.

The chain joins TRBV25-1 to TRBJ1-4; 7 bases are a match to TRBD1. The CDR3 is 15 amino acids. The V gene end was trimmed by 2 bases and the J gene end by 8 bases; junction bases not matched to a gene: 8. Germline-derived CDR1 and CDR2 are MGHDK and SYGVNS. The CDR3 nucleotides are TGTGCCAGCAGTGAACACCCCGGGACAGCCGAAAAACTGTTTTTT. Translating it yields CASSEHPGTAEKLFF.

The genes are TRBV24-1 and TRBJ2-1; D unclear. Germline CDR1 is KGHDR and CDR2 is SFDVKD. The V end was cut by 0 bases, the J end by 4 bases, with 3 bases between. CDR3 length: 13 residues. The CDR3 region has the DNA TGTGCCACCAGTGATTTGGGATACAATGAGCAGTTCTTC. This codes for CATSDLGYNEQFF.

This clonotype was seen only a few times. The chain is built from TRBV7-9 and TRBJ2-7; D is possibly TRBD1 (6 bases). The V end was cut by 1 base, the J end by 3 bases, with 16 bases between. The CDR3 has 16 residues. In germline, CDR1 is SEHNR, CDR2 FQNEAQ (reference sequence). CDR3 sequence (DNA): TGTGCCAGCAGCTTAGACCAGGGGCCGCACTTCTACGAGCAGTACTTC. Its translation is CASSLDQGPHFYEQYF. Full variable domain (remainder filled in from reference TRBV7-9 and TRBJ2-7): DTGVSQNPRHKITKRGQNVTFRCDPISEHNRLYWYRQTLGQGPEFLTYFQNEAQLEKSRLLSDRFSAERPKGSFSTLEIQRTEQGDSAMYLCASSLDQGPHFYEQYFGPGTRLTVT.

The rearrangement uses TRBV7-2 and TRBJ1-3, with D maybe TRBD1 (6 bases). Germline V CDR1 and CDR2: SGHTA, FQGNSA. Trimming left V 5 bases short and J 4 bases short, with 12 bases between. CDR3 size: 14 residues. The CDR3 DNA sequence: TGTGCCAGCAGCGGAGGGACACACGGAAACACCATATATTTT. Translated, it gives CASSGGTHGNTIYF. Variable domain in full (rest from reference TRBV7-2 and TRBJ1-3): GAGVSQSPSNKVTEKGKDVELRCDPISGHTALYWYRQSLGQGLEFLIYFQGNSAPDKSGLPSDRFSAERTGGSVSTLTIQRTQQEDSAVYLCASSGGTHGNTIYFGEGSWLTVV.

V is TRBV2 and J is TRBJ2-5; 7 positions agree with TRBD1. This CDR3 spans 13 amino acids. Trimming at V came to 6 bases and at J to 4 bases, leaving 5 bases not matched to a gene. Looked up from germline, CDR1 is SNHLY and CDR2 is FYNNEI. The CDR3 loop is CASSRDSGETQYF. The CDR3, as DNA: TGTGCCAGCAGCCGGGACAGCGGAGAGACCCAGTACTTC. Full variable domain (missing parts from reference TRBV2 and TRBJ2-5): EPEVTQTPSHQVTQMGQEVILRCVPISNHLYFYWYRQILGQKVEFLVSFYNNEISEKSEIFDDQFSVERPDGSNFTLKIRSTKLEDSAMYFCASSRDSGETQYFGPGTRLLVL.

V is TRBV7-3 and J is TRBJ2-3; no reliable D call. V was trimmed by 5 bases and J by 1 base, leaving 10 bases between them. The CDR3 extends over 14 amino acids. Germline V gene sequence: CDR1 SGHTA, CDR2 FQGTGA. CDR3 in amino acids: CASSALHGTDTQYF. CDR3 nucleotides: TGTGCCAGCAGCGCCCTACATGGCACAGATACGCAGTATTTT. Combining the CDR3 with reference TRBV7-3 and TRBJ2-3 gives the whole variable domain GAGVSQTPSNKVTEKGKYVELRCDPISGHTALYWYRQSLGQGPEFLIYFQGTGAADDSGLPNDRFFAVRPEGSVSTLKIQRTERGDSAVYLCASSALHGTDTQYFGPGTRLTVL.

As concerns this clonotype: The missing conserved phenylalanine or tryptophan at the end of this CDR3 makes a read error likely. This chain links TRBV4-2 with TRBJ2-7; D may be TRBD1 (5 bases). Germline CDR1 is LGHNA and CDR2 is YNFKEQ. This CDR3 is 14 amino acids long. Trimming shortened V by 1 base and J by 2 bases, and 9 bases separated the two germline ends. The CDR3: CASSQGAGPYEQYD. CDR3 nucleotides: TGTGCCAGCAGCCAAGGTGCAGGGCCCTACGAGCAGTACGAC.

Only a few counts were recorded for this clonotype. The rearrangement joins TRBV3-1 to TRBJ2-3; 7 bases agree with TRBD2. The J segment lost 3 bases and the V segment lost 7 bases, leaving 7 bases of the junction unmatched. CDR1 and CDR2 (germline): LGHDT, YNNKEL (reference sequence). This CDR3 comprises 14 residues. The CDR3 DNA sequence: TGTGCCAGCACCTCCCGGGGGGAGACAGATACGCAGTATTTT. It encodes CASTSRGETDTQYF.

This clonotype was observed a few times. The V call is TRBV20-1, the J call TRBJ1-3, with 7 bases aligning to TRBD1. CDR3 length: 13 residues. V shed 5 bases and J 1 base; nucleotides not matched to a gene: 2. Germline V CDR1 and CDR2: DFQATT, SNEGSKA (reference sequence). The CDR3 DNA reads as TGCAGTGCTTCAGGGGGGTCTGGAAACACCATATATTTT. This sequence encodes CSASGGSGNTIYF.

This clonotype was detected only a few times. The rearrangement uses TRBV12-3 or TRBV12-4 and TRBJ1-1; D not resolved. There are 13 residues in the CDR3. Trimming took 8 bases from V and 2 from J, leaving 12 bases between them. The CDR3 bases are TGTGCCAGCCACGGAACAGATAACACTGAAGCTTTCTTT. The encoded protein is CASHGTDNTEAFF.

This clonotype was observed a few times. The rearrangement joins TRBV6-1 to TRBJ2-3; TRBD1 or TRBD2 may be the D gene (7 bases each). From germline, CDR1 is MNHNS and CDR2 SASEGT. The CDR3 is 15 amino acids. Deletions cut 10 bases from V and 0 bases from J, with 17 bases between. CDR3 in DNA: TGTGCCACACTCCAGGGGGGGGACAGCACAGATACGCAGTATTTT. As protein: CATLQGGDSTDTQYF.

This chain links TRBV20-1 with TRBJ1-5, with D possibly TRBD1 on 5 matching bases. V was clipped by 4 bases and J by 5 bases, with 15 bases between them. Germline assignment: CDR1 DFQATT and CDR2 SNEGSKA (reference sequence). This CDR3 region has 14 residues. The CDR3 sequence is CSAIQGSGYQPQHF. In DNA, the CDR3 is TGCAGTGCTATCCAGGGTTCCGGATATCAGCCCCAGCATTTT.

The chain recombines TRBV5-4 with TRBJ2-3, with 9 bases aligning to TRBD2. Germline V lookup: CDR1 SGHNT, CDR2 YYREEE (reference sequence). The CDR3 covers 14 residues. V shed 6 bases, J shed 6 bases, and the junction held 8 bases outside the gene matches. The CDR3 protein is CASTIIAGADTQYF. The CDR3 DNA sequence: TGTGCCAGCACCATCATAGCGGGGGCGGATACGCAGTATTTT.

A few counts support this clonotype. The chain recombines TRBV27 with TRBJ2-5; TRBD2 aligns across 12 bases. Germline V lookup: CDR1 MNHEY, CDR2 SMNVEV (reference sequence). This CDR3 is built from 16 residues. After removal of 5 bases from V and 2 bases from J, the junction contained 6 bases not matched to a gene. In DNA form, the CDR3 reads TGTGCCAGCAGTCGGAGACTAGCGGGGGTGCAAGAGACCCAGTACTTC. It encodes CASSRRLAGVQETQYF.

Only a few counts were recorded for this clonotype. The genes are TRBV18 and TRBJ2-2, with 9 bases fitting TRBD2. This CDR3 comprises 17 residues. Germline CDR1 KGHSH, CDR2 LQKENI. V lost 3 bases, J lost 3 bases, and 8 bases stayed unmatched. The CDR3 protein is CASSPTSGSRDTGELFF. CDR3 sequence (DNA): TGTGCCAGCTCACCGACTAGCGGTTCAAGGGACACCGGGGAGCTGTTTTTT.